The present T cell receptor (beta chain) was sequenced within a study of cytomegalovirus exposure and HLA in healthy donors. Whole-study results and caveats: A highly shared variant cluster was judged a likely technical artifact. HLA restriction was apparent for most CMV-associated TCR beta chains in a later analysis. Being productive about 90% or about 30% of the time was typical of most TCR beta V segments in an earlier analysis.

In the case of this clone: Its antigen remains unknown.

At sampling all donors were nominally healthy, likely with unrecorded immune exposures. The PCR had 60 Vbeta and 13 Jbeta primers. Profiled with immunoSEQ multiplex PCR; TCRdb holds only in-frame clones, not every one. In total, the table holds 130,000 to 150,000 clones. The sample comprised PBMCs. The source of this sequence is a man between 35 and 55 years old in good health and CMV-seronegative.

The CDR3 region is CASSSRGNTGELFF. CDR3 sequence (DNA): TGTGCCAGCAGTTCCAGGGGGAACACCGGGGAGCTGTTTTTT. The V call is TRBV6-6, the J call TRBJ2-2; TRBD1 is a possible D gene (6 bases). The germline V gene encodes CDR1 MNHNY and CDR2 SVGAGI (reference sequence). V shed 4 bases and J shed 1 base, with 7 bases lying between them. CDR3 size: 14 residues.